Described below is a single T cell receptor (beta chain) sequence and its context. The sample belongs to a study of CD8 T cells in Susac syndrome. V lost 3 bases to trimming and J lost 0 bases, with 18 bases between them. The CDR3 has 19 amino acids. Per the germline V gene, CDR1 is KGHSH and CDR2 is LQKENI. Through negative isolation, CD4+ and CD8+ T cells were obtained, while TEMRA cells were enriched using FACS. The authors reverse transcribed about 0.5 to 1 ug RNA with random hexamers. TCRdb ran MiXCR on the immunoSEQ multiplex PCR reads and lists one entry per CDR3 protein. The sample includes about 150,000 distinct CDR3 sequences, about 90% of them seen just once.

This receptor was obtained from a human donor in good health. This sequence joins TRBV18 and TRBJ2-6; D is possibly TRBD1 (6 bases). Sequencing was done on a sample of CD4+ T cells from PBMCs. CDR3 residues: CASSPLQGIHHSGANVLTF. DNA for the CDR3: TGTGCCAGCTCACCTCTACAGGGAATCCACCACTCTGGGGCCAACGTCCTGACTTTC.